One and the same sample provided the 26 T cell receptor beta chains below, sequenced in a study of T-cell reconstitution after alpha-beta-depleted transplantation in children. Researchers prepared the TCRbeta library using unique molecular identifiers, the study reports. From the PCR reads, TCRdb called clonotypes with MiXCR, one entry per CDR3 protein. The repertoire holds 200,000 to 250,000 distinct CDR3 sequences, around 9.5% seen once, with approximately 6.6% in the top ten. Sequencing used PBMCs from the stem cell graft donor, obtained from the stem cell graft. These receptors all come from a human donor who donated a stem cell graft to a child with acute lymphoblastic leukemia.

V usage is TRBV12-3 or TRBV12-4 and J usage is TRBJ1-6; D unresolved. V was clipped by 1 base and J by 9 bases, with 10 bases between them. The CDR3 runs 14 residues. The CDR3 DNA reads TGTGCCAGCAGTTTAGAGTTGTGGGGTTCACCCCTCCACTTT. This gives the protein CASSLELWGSPLHF.

The V call is TRBV6-4, the J call TRBJ2-5; unclear D gene. Per germline, CDR1 MRHNA and CDR2 SNTAGT. Trimming left V 0 bases short and J 1 base short, with 9 bases between. The CDR3 consists of 15 residues. CDR3 protein: CASSDSAGSQETQYF. In DNA, the CDR3 is TGTGCCAGCAGTGACTCGGCAGGTTCCCAAGAGACCCAGTACTTC.

The chain joins TRBV12-3 or TRBV12-4 to TRBJ1-2, with D maybe TRBD1 (5 bases). This CDR3 spans 15 amino acids. V lost 5 bases and J lost 1, with 14 bases in between. The DNA of the CDR3 is TGTGCCAGCAGTGAGGCAGGGACCCTTAACTATGGCTACACCTTC. It encodes CASSEAGTLNYGYTF.

CDR3 coding DNA: TGTGCCAGCAGCCTTCAGGGACCACGGGATTCACCCCTCCACTTT. Amino acid sequence: CASSLQGPRDSPLHF. This chain uses TRBV5-5 with TRBJ1-6; a weak D match, TRBD1 (5 bases). The V gene lost 4 bases and the J gene lost 8 bases, with 16 bases spanning the gap. CDR1 and CDR2 from the germline V gene are SGHKS and YYEKEE (reference sequence). The CDR3 runs 15 residues.

The sample holds many counts of this clonotype. The genes are TRBV18 and TRBJ1-1; D unclear. Germline V CDR1 and CDR2: KGHSH, LQKENI. The CDR3 totals 12 residues. Trimming pared 2 bases from V and 6 bases from J, leaving 7 bases between. CDR3 sequence (DNA): TGTGCCAGCTCACCAACAATTCCTGAAGCTTTCTTT. The encoded protein is CASSPTIPEAFF. The variable domain in full, with the rest retrieved from reference TRBV18 and TRBJ1-1, is NAGVMQNPRHLVRRRGQEARLRCSPMKGHSHVYWYRQLPEEGLKFMVYLQKENIIDESGMPKERFSAEFPKEGPSILRIQQVVRGDSAAYFCASSPTIPEAFFGQGTRLTVV.

This clonotype has a handful of counts. The V call is TRBV7-8, the J call TRBJ1-1; D gene uncertain. The V and J ends lost 1 base and 4 bases respectively, with 13 bases between them. This CDR3 is built from 15 residues. The germline gives CDR1 SGHVS, CDR2 FQNEAQ. As DNA, the CDR3 is TGTGCCAGCAGCTTAGGCGGCGCCGGTGGCACTGAAGCTTTCTTT. It translates to CASSLGGAGGTEAFF.

J is TRBJ2-1 and V is TRBV20-1; no firm D call. Trimming cost V 2 bases and J 4 bases, with 9 bases left between them. The CDR3 consists of 13 residues. Germline CDR1 and CDR2: DFQATT and SNEGSKA (reference sequence). CDR3 coding DNA: TGCAGTGCTAGACAGTTCGGTTACAATGAGCAGTTCTTC. This sequence encodes CSARQFGYNEQFF.

This clonotype was counted at least ten times. The chain is built from TRBV27 and TRBJ2-3; D is possibly TRBD2 (5 bases). Trimming removed 7 bases from V and 0 bases from J, with 14 bases in between. CDR1 is MNHEY and CDR2 is SMNVEV in the germline V gene (reference sequence). There are 15 residues in the CDR3. Written as DNA, the CDR3 is TGTGCCAGCAAATCCGGACTCTTAAGCACAGATACGCAGTATTTT. It yields the protein CASKSGLLSTDTQYF.

This clonotype was seen many times. The V and J genes are TRBV11-3 and TRBJ2-3; 7 positions match TRBD2. Per germline, CDR1 SGHNT and CDR2 YENEEA. CDR3 length: 16 amino acids. With 1 base clipped from V and 2 bases from J, the junction kept 6 bases outside the gene matches. The CDR3 DNA is TGTGCCAGCAGCTTAGGTGCTAGCGGAGACACAGATACGCAGTATTTT. Translated, it gives CASSLGASGDTDTQYF.

This clonotype appeared a few times. The genes are TRBV4-2 and TRBJ1-4; D gene uncertain. The germline gives CDR1 LGHNA, CDR2 YNFKEQ. V shed 10 bases and J shed 8 bases, with 11 bases lying between them. The CDR3 totals 11 residues. As DNA, the CDR3 is TGTGCCACCGCCTCGGGCGAAAAACTGTTTTTT. It encodes CATASGEKLFF.

This clonotype showed up many times. The chain has TRBV3-1 and TRBJ2-2; D ambiguous. In germline, CDR1 is LGHDT, CDR2 YNNKEL (reference sequence). Trimming shortened V by 0 bases and J by 2 bases, and 4 bases separated the two germline ends. The CDR3 consists of 14 residues. The CDR3 coding sequence is TGTGCCAGCAGCCAAGACCCCAACACCGGGGAGCTGTTTTTT. Protein sequence: CASSQDPNTGELFF. The variable domain in full, completed from reference TRBV3-1 and TRBJ2-2, reads DTAVSQTPKYLVTQMGNDKSIKCEQNLGHDTMYWYKQDSKKFLKIMFSYNNKELIINETVPNRFSPKSPDKAHLNLHINSLELGDSAVYFCASSQDPNTGELFFGEGSRLTVL.

This chain joins TRBV21-1 and TRBJ1-2; the table calls TRBD1, which could not be checked here. TRBV21-1 corresponds to a pseudogene. The CDR3 covers 18 residues. As DNA, the CDR3 is TGTGCCAGCAGCAAAGTCCGGGACAGGGGACCAGCTAACTATGGCTACACCTTC. It is translated as CASSKVRDRGPANYGYTF.

This clonotype was counted ten times or more. This chain connects TRBV20-1 to TRBJ1-5; D might be TRBD1 (6 bases). CDR1 is DFQATT and CDR2 is SNEGSKA in the germline V gene (reference sequence). V lost 3 bases to trimming and J lost 0 bases, with 12 bases between them. This CDR3 has 15 amino acids. Here the CDR3 DNA reads TGCAGTGCTAGTATACAGGGTTATAGCAATCAGCCCCAGCATTTT. It translates to CSASIQGYSNQPQHF.

This clonotype showed up many times. V gene TRBV5-6 combines with J gene TRBJ2-3; the D gene could be TRBD1 or TRBD2 (5 bases each). The CDR3 runs to 15 residues. CDR1 SGHDT and CDR2 YYEEEE come from the germline V gene. V was pared by 3 bases and J by 6 bases, with 17 bases between. In DNA, the CDR3 is TGTGCCAGCAGCTCTCCGGGACCTCCGGGTGATACGCAGTATTTT. Translated, it gives CASSSPGPPGDTQYF.

This clonotype was seen at least ten times. This chain links TRBV20-1 with TRBJ2-2; 7 nucleotides agree with TRBD2. The CDR3 consists of 15 residues. CDR1 and CDR2 from the germline V gene are DFQATT and SNEGSKA (reference sequence). The junction had 6 bases not matched to a gene; V was cut back by 2 bases and J by 3 bases. The CDR3 spells CSARSGTTHTGELFF. CDR3 bases: TGCAGTGCTAGATCCGGGACTACCCACACCGGGGAGCTGTTTTTT.

The chain carries TRBV27 and TRBJ2-3; D is undetermined. The CDR3 consists of 16 residues. Germline V CDR1 and CDR2: MNHEY, SMNVEV (reference sequence). Deletions cut 3 bases from V and 0 bases from J, with 13 bases between. CDR3 in DNA: TGTGCCAGCAGTTTTCGGGCACCCTCTAGCACAGATACGCAGTATTTT. Its protein is CASSFRAPSSTDTQYF.

There are many counts of this clonotype. This chain connects TRBV12-3 or TRBV12-4 to TRBJ2-2, with D perhaps matching TRBD1 (6 bases). The V end was cut by 7 bases, the J end by 4 bases, with 10 bases between. This CDR3 spans 13 amino acids. The CDR3 DNA follows: TGTGCCAGCACTAAACAGGGCACCGGGGAGCTGTTTTTT. It encodes CASTKQGTGELFF.

This chain uses TRBV7-9 with TRBJ1-4, with D possibly being TRBD1 (5 bases). Per germline, CDR1 SEHNR and CDR2 FQNEAQ (reference sequence). V lost 4 bases and J lost 6, with 9 bases in between. The CDR3 covers 13 residues. CDR3 sequence: CASSYGADEKLFF. The CDR3 DNA follows: TGTGCCAGCAGCTACGGGGCCGATGAAAAACTGTTTTTT.

The V and J genes are TRBV4-2 and TRBJ2-5; D is ambiguous. CDR3 length: 15 amino acids. The V end lost 4 bases, the J end lost 1 base, and 13 bases lay between the germline ends. Germline loops: CDR1 LGHNA, CDR2 YNFKEQ. The CDR3 DNA is TGTGCCAGCAGCCGAGAAACACATCCCCAAGAGACCCAGTACTTC. As protein: CASSRETHPQETQYF.

This clonotype was seen many times. This chain uses TRBV3-1 with TRBJ2-7, with D possibly TRBD2 on 5 matching bases. Germline values: CDR1 LGHDT, CDR2 YNNKEL (reference sequence). Trimming took off 0 bases at V and 7 bases at J, with 13 bases between the two ends. The CDR3 covers 14 residues. The CDR3 is CASSQDPGVGEQYF. In DNA form, the CDR3 reads TGTGCCAGCAGCCAAGATCCCGGGGTGGGGGAGCAGTACTTC.

This rearrangement joins TRBV27 to TRBJ2-6; TRBD1 aligns across 7 bases. V dropped 4 bases and J dropped 2; count of bases not matched to a gene: 2. The CDR3 runs 15 residues. Per the germline V gene, CDR1 is MNHEY and CDR2 is SMNVEV (reference sequence). CDR3 DNA: TGTGCCAGCAGTTCCACAGGGGCTGGGGCCAACGTCCTGACTTTC. Encoded protein: CASSSTGAGANVLTF.

This clonotype appeared a few times. The chain uses TRBV7-9 and TRBJ2-7, with TRBD1 identical over 9 bases. From germline, CDR1 is SEHNR and CDR2 FQNEAQ (reference sequence). This CDR3 region has 14 residues. The ends lost 4 bases at V and 6 bases at J; junction bases unmatched: 7. The CDR3 here is CASSSPGQGGEQYF. Here the CDR3 DNA reads TGTGCCAGCAGCTCCCCGGGACAGGGAGGCGAGCAGTACTTC.

The rearrangement links TRBV12-3 or TRBV12-4 to TRBJ1-5; D is unresolved. V gave up 4 bases and J gave up 0 bases, with 10 bases separating them. The CDR3 contains 15 residues. DNA of the CDR3: TGTGCCAGCAGTTCCGACTCAATTAGCAATCAGCCCCAGCATTTT. Amino acids: CASSSDSISNQPQHF.

This chain uses TRBV10-3 with TRBJ2-1, with D tentatively TRBD2 (5 bases). V was shortened by 6 bases and J by 4 bases, with 16 bases between the two germline ends. This CDR3 contains 15 residues. Per the germline V gene, CDR1 is ENHRY and CDR2 is SYGVKD. The CDR3 DNA is TGTGCCATCAGCCGACCGGGATCCTCATACAATGAGCAGTTCTTC. This encodes CAISRPGSSYNEQFF.

This clonotype was detected only a few times. The chain uses TRBV19 and TRBJ2-7; maybe TRBD1 (6 bases). Germline V gene sequence: CDR1 LNHDA, CDR2 SQIVND (reference sequence). CDR3 length: 15 amino acids. V lost 8 bases, J lost 2 bases, and 19 bases lay in between. CDR3 in DNA: TGTGCCAGTCCAACCTTGAGGGGGAACCCCTACGAGCAGTACTTC. It yields the protein CASPTLRGNPYEQYF.

The rearrangement joins TRBV12-3 or TRBV12-4 to TRBJ2-5; the D is unclear. The V gene lost 6 bases and the J gene lost 7 bases, with 18 bases spanning the gap. The CDR3 has 14 amino acids. The CDR3 here is CASSNLDNIGTQYF. CDR3 nucleotide sequence: TGTGCCAGCAGCAATTTGGATAATATCGGGACCCAGTACTTC.